A selection of T cell receptor beta chains follows, all from one sample in a study of cytomegalovirus exposure and HLA in healthy donors. Sequencing used immunoSEQ multiplex PCR; TCRdb keeps in-frame clones, though not all of them. This sample yields about 130,000 clones, of which 80% are seen a single time; over 2.5% belongs to the top ten. The specimen sequenced was PBMCs. The receptors here all came from a male donor in good health and CMV-seronegative. Both conserved end residues are part of each CDR3. A D gene is named only where the DNA matches it firmly. Some rows have no size entry. The others give once, few or many, or a class for an expanded clone.

>.|TRBV27|TRBJ2-2|.
CASSNPPWGEENTGELFF
TGTGCCAGCAGTAACCCCCCCTGGGGGGAGGAGAACACCGGGGAGCTGTTTTTT
>few|TRBV10-3|TRBJ1-1|TRBD1
CAISNTGGGNTEAFF
TGTGCCATTTCCAACACAGGGGGCGGGAACACTGAAGCTTTCTTT
>.|TRBV18|TRBJ1-1|.
CASSPRGDLDTEAFF
TGTGCCAGCTCACCACGGGGGGACCTGGACACTGAAGCTTTCTTT
>.|TRBV18|TRBJ1-2|.
CASSPYRTADGYTF
TGTGCCAGCTCACCCTATAGGACAGCGGATGGCTACACCTTC
>few|TRBV7-2|TRBJ2-7|.
CASSRNGILYEQYF
TGTGCCAGCAGTCGCAACGGGATTCTCTACGAGCAGTACTTC
>.|TRBV7-2|TRBJ2-5|TRBD2
CASSLRLAGRSQETQYF
TGTGCCAGCAGCTTACGACTAGCGGGGCGCTCCCAAGAGACCCAGTACTTC
>once|TRBV6-1|TRBJ1-1|TRBD1
CASSLDRDTEAFF
TGTGCCAGCAGTCTTGACAGGGACACTGAAGCTTTCTTT
>.|TRBV10-2|TRBJ2-1|TRBD2
CASSLSGGLAGAGSYNEQFF
TGCGCCAGCAGCCTTTCGGGGGGACTAGCGGGAGCAGGCTCCTACAATGAGCAGTTCTTC
>.|TRBV19|TRBJ2-1|.
CASSLQVASYNEQFF
TGTGCCAGTAGCCTCCAGGTGGCTTCCTACAATGAGCAGTTCTTC
>.|TRBV11-2|TRBJ1-3|.
CASSLSDSSGNTIYF
TGTGCCAGCAGCTTATCTGACAGCTCTGGAAACACCATATATTTT
>.|TRBV12-5|TRBJ2-3|TRBD1
CASGLAPKDRELGSSTDTQYF
TGTGCTAGTGGTTTGGCCCCAAAGGACAGGGAACTAGGATCTAGCACAGATACGCAGTATTTT
>.|TRBV7-8|TRBJ2-5|TRBD1
CASSPWDRGFQETQYF
TGTGCCAGCAGCCCATGGGACAGGGGCTTTCAAGAGACCCAGTACTTC
>.|TRBV2|TRBJ1-5|.
CASSEARGQPQHF
TGTGCCAGCAGTGAAGCGCGCGGTCAGCCCCAGCATTTT
>.|TRBV7-2|TRBJ1-1|.
CASSLDRGLRTEAFF
TGTGCCAGCAGCTTAGATCGGGGGTTGAGAACTGAAGCTTTCTTT
>.|TRBV2|TRBJ2-7|TRBD1
CASSLDRAPHEQYF
TGTGCCAGCAGTCTTGACAGGGCCCCCCACGAGCAGTACTTC
>.|TRBV13|TRBJ2-3|TRBD2
CASSLVTRLAGGSADTQYF
TGTGCCAGCAGCTTAGTAACGCGACTAGCGGGAGGGAGTGCAGATACGCAGTATTTT
>.|TRBV4-2|TRBJ1-4|.
CASTPSLGSGLFF
TGTGCCAGCACCCCTTCTCTGGGGAGTGGACTGTTTTTT
>.|TRBV9|TRBJ2-5|.
CASSVGPMTEETQYF
TGTGCCAGCAGCGTAGGTCCGATGACTGAAGAGACCCAGTACTTC
>few|TRBV5-1|TRBJ1-2|.
CASSSNGRGRGYTF
TGCGCCAGCAGCTCAAATGGGAGGGGAAGAGGCTACACCTTC
>.|TRBV2|TRBJ2-3|TRBD2
CASQGLAGGLSYSTDTQYF
TGTGCCAGCCAAGGACTAGCGGGAGGGCTTTCCTATAGCACAGATACGCAGTATTTT
>.|TRBV19|TRBJ2-7|TRBD1
CASSMSPTGAFVRQYF
TGTGCCAGTAGTATGTCCCCGACAGGGGCTTTTGTTAGGCAGTACTTC
>.|TRBV9|TRBJ2-5|.
CASSVGASSETQYF
TGTGCCAGCAGCGTAGGGGCTAGCTCGGAGACCCAGTACTTC
>few|TRBV11-3|TRBJ2-7|.
CASSLGGDSYEQYF
TGTGCCAGCAGCTTGGGGGGAGATTCCTACGAGCAGTACTTC
>.|TRBV4-2|TRBJ2-3|TRBD2
CASSQDKFAGDADTQYF
TGTGCCAGCAGCCAAGATAAATTCGCGGGAGACGCAGATACGCAGTATTTT
>.|TRBV9|TRBJ2-1|.
CASSVGLKGVPQFF
TGTGCCAGCAGCGTAGGGCTGAAGGGGGTTCCGCAGTTCTTC
>.|TRBV5-5|TRBJ2-7|TRBD2
CASSPNGGFEQYF
TGTGCCAGCAGCCCCAACGGGGGGTTCGAGCAGTACTTC
>.|TRBV6-1|TRBJ1-1|.
CASSEFQENTEAFF
TGTGCCAGCAGTGAATTTCAGGAGAACACTGAAGCTTTCTTT
>.|TRBV7-2|TRBJ1-1|TRBD1
CASSLLRDRKFHTEAFF
TGTGCCAGCAGCTTACTCAGGGACAGGAAATTTCACACTGAAGCTTTCTTT
>once|TRBV18|TRBJ1-1|TRBD1
CASSPMTGGNTEAFF
TGTGCCAGCTCACCGATGACAGGGGGGAACACTGAAGCTTTCTTT